Shown below are 5 T cell receptor beta chains from a single sample sequenced in a study of blood T cell repertoires in COVID-19. The table came from immunoSEQ multiplex PCR; TCRdb's copy has only in-frame clones and leaves some out. In the table there are around 190,000 clones, roughly 80% of which are singletons. The sequenced material came from peripheral blood. The receptors were sampled from a middle-aged woman with COVID-19, enrolled during active disease.

The chain has TRBV6-5 and TRBJ1-5; D call uncertain. CDR1 MNHEY and CDR2 SVGAGI come from the germline V gene. The CDR3 loop spans 15 amino acids. Trimming shortened V by 0 bases and J by 3 bases, and 9 bases separated the two germline ends. Here the CDR3 DNA reads TGTGCCAGCAGTTACTCGGGCAGACCCAATCAGCCCCAGCATTTT. Translated, it gives CASSYSGRPNQPQHF.

On this clone: Other DNA sequences within the sample encode an identical CDR3. This chain uses TRBV18 with TRBJ1-4; 8 positions match TRBD1. CDR1 and CDR2 (germline): KGHSH, LQKENI. V was pared by 3 bases and J by 8 bases, with 2 bases of the junction left unmatched. The CDR3 totals 13 residues. CDR3 nucleotides: TGTGCCAGCTCACCTGGACAGGGCGAAAAACTGTTTTTT. It yields the protein CASSPGQGEKLFF.

This chain uses TRBV2 with TRBJ1-5; 7 positions match TRBD1. CDR3 size: 13 residues. Germline lookup yields CDR1 SNHLY and CDR2 FYNNEI. The trim removed 4 bases at V and 5 bases at J, leaving 2 bases unmatched. As DNA, the CDR3 is TGTGCCAGCAGTGCCACAGGGGATCAGCCCCAGCATTTT. Encoded protein: CASSATGDQPQHF.

The V call is TRBV3-1 (or the pseudogene TRBV3-2), the J call TRBJ2-3; 8 nucleotides line up with TRBD2. V was clipped by 0 bases and J by 5 bases; unmatched bases: 10. The CDR3 is 17 amino acids. Germline V gene data show CDR1 as LGHDT and CDR2 as YNNKEL (reference sequence). The CDR3 reads CASSQELPGGPIDTQYF. The CDR3 nucleotides are TGTGCCAGCAGCCAAGAGCTGCCGGGGGGGCCTATAGATACGCAGTATTTT.

The chain has TRBV18 and TRBJ2-7; D not resolved. Germline lookup yields CDR1 KGHSH and CDR2 LQKENI. CDR3 length equals 14 residues. V dropped 2 bases and J dropped 2 bases, with 10 bases sitting between them. This CDR3 reads CASSPSNGAYEQYF. The DNA of the CDR3 is TGTGCCAGCTCACCAAGTAACGGTGCCTACGAGCAGTACTTC. Full variable domain (missing parts from reference TRBV18 and TRBJ2-7): NAGVMQNPRHLVRRRGQEARLRCSPMKGHSHVYWYRQLPEEGLKFMVYLQKENIIDESGMPKERFSAEFPKEGPSILRIQQVVRGDSAAYFCASSPSNGAYEQYFGPGTRLTVT.